A single sample gave rise to the 31 T cell receptor beta chains below, sequenced in a study of blood T cells in healthy people across ages. A second PCR of roughly 7 to 11 cycles used a sample-barcoded 5' primer and a J-beta primer mix. In TCRdb, the 5' RACE reads were re-called with MiXCR into one record per CDR3 protein. The sample lists roughly 1.5 million distinct CDR3 sequences, 40% to 45% seen once, with roughly 3.7% in the top ten. Source material: blood. All receptors derive from a woman aged 18-29 years in good health.

The gene calls are TRBV20-1 and TRBJ2-1, with 11 bases that match TRBD2. The J call may not be correct, given that the DNA end is closer to TRBJ2-7. This CDR3 region has 15 residues. Germline CDR1 DFQATT, CDR2 SNEGSKA (reference sequence). In DNA, the CDR3 is TGCAGTGCAGACTCTAGCGGGGGGTCCTACAATGAGCAGTACTTC. As protein: CSADSSGGSYNEQYF.

This clonotype was seen a few times. J is TRBJ1-6 and V is TRBV4-3, with a tentative D call TRBD1 (5 bases). The ends were cut back, 3 bases at V and 15 bases at J, with 21 bases in the middle. Germline CDR1 LGHNA, CDR2 YSLEER. This CDR3 is built from 15 residues. CDR3 protein: CASSHVGRRPNLLHF. In DNA, the CDR3 is TGCGCCAGCAGCCACGTGGGACGCCGCCCTAATCTCCTCCACTTT.

The chain couples TRBV5-1 to TRBJ2-1; 10 nucleotides agree with TRBD1. V shed 1 base, J shed 8 bases, and the junction held 6 bases outside the gene matches. The CDR3 is 15 residues long. Germline values: CDR1 SGHRS, CDR2 YFSETQ. CDR3 in amino acids: CASSLWGTGVYEQFF. The CDR3 DNA is TGCGCCAGCAGCTTGTGGGGGACAGGGGTTTATGAGCAGTTCTTC.

V and J are TRBV7-2 and TRBJ1-6, with a tentative D call TRBD1 (5 bases). Germline V gene lookup returns CDR1 SGHTA and CDR2 FQGNSA. Trimming left V 1 base short and J 4 bases short, with 14 bases between. The CDR3 covers 17 residues. The CDR3 coding sequence is TGTGCCAGCAGCTTAGGCCGGGACGGCCTATATAATTCACCCCTCCACTTT. It is translated as CASSLGRDGLYNSPLHF.

This rearrangement joins TRBV10-3 to TRBJ2-1, with 8 bases fitting TRBD2. The end of the DNA aligns better with TRBJ2-7, so the J call may be wrong. CDR1 ENHRY and CDR2 SYGVKD come from the germline V gene. This CDR3 region has 13 residues. The CDR3 loop reads CAISGGARNEQYF. CDR3 DNA sequence: TGTGCCATCAGCGGGGGGGCTCGCAATGAGCAGTACTTC.

The chain combines TRBV30 with TRBJ1-2; no clear D gene. CDR1 is GTSNPN and CDR2 is SVGIG in the germline V gene (reference sequence). The length of the CDR3 is 12 residues. V lost 0 bases, J lost 8 bases, and 10 bases lay in between. The CDR3 here is CAWSVLFSGYTF. The CDR3 nucleotides read TGTGCCTGGAGTGTACTATTTTCGGGCTACACCTTC.

The chain links TRBV4-1 to TRBJ1-4; 8 bases are a match to TRBD1. The ends lost 4 bases at V and 8 bases at J; junction bases unmatched: 12. Germline V CDR1 and CDR2: MGHRA, YSYEKL. This CDR3 spans 16 amino acids. DNA of the CDR3: TGCGCCAGCAGCCGTAGGAGGACAGGGTATGAAGAAAAACTGTTTTTT. It specifies CASSRRRTGYEEKLFF.

The chain joins TRBV10-3 to TRBJ2-7, with 7 bases that match TRBD1. The CDR3 consists of 13 residues. Germline V gene lookup returns CDR1 ENHRY and CDR2 SYGVKD. The trim removed 5 bases at V and 4 bases at J, leaving 5 bases unmatched. The CDR3 reads CAISWDSPYEQYF. For the CDR3, the DNA is TGTGCCATCAGTTGGGACAGCCCTTACGAGCAGTACTTC.

In this sample, this clonotype turned up a few times. This chain connects TRBV20-1 to TRBJ1-2; D ambiguous. V lost 2 bases, J lost 2 bases, and 9 bases lay in between. CDR3 length equals 13 residues. CDR1 is DFQATT, CDR2 SNEGSKA, per germline (reference sequence). This CDR3 reads CSARSHLNYGYTF. For the CDR3, the DNA is TGCAGTGCTAGATCACACTTGAACTATGGCTACACCTTC.

This sequence joins TRBV20-1 and TRBJ2-4; D possibly matches TRBD1 or TRBD2 (5 bases each). Germline CDR1 reads DFQATT; CDR2 reads SNEGSKA (reference sequence). Trimming left V 6 bases short and J 5 bases short, with 14 bases between. This CDR3 region has 13 residues. The CDR3 is CSAQRVRENIQYF. The CDR3 DNA follows: TGCAGTGCCCAGAGGGTCAGGGAAAACATTCAGTACTTC.

This chain joins TRBV7-2 and TRBJ1-1, with D hard to call. Germline V lookup: CDR1 SGHTA, CDR2 FQGNSA. The V end lost 1 base, the J end lost 2 bases, and 14 bases lay between the germline ends. CDR3 length: 16 residues. CDR3: CASSLGLGNRNTEAFF. As DNA, the CDR3 is TGTGCCAGCAGCTTAGGGTTAGGCAATCGAAACACTGAAGCTTTCTTT.

V is TRBV7-9 and J is TRBJ1-5; no firm D call. CDR1 and CDR2 from the germline V gene are SEHNR and FQNEAQ (reference sequence). The CDR3 has 15 amino acids. V shed 2 bases and J shed 4 bases, with 12 bases lying between them. The CDR3 reads CASSLLGLKNQPQHF. The CDR3 DNA is TGTGCCAGCAGCTTACTTGGACTGAAAAATCAGCCCCAGCATTTT.

This clonotype was seen more than once but under ten times. This sequence joins TRBV30 and TRBJ2-5, with D uncertain. The CDR3 consists of 12 residues. Trimming left V 0 bases short and J 4 bases short, with 6 bases between. The germline gives CDR1 GTSNPN, CDR2 SVGIG (reference sequence). The CDR3 region is CAWSVKRETQYF. DNA for the CDR3: TGTGCCTGGAGTGTAAAAAGAGAGACCCAGTACTTC.

CDR3 bases: TGTGCCAGCAGCCGGGGGATCTCCCACTATGGCTACACCTTC. Its translation: CASSRGISHYGYTF. The chain combines TRBV12-3 or TRBV12-4 with TRBJ1-2, with D tentatively TRBD1 (5 bases). The CDR3 has 14 amino acids. V was cut by 6 bases and J by 3 bases, with 14 bases left in between.

The chain joins TRBV4-3 to TRBJ2-1; D is ambiguous. The assigned J gene may be wrong: the sequence end matches TRBJ2-7 better. This CDR3 contains 14 residues. Germline-derived CDR1 and CDR2 are LGHNA and YSLEER. The CDR3 spells CASSQAKLYNEQYF. Written as DNA, the CDR3 is TGCGCCAGCAGCCAAGCCAAGTTATACAATGAGCAGTACTTC.

This chain links TRBV4-3 with TRBJ2-5; TRBD2 matches at 12 bases. TRBJ2-1 matches the DNA end more closely, so the J call is doubtful. CDR1 is LGHNA, CDR2 YSLEER, per germline. The CDR3 loop spans 19 amino acids. CDR3 nucleotide sequence: TGCGCCAGCAGCCAAGATCTCAGGACTAGCGGGGAGTACCAAGAGACCCAGTTCTTC. This translates into CASSQDLRTSGEYQETQFF.

This clonotype occurred a few times. The chain carries TRBV27 and TRBJ1-5; 7 bases line up with TRBD1. Germline assignment: CDR1 MNHEY and CDR2 SMNVEV (reference sequence). The V and J ends lost 4 bases and 9 bases, in that order; junction bases with no gene match: 6. This CDR3 region has 13 residues. CDR3 residues: CASSWGQLAPQHF. The CDR3 DNA reads as TGTGCCAGCAGTTGGGGACAGTTAGCGCCCCAGCATTTT.

This sequence joins TRBV7-9 and TRBJ1-4; TRBD1 matches at 9 bases. This CDR3 region has 11 residues. J lost 14 bases, V lost 7 bases, and 5 bases had no gene match. Germline V gene lookup returns CDR1 SEHNR and CDR2 FQNEAQ (reference sequence). CDR3 amino acids: CASTTGGSLFF. CDR3 DNA sequence: TGTGCCAGCACCACAGGGGGCTCGCTGTTTTTT. The complete variable domain, with remaining parts taken from reference TRBV7-9 and TRBJ1-4, reads DTGVSQNPRHKITKRGQNVTFRCDPISEHNRLYWYRQTLGQGPEFLTYFQNEAQLEKSRLLSDRFSAERPKGSFSTLEIQRTEQGDSAMYLCASTTGGSLFFGSGTQLSVL.

The J gene is TRBJ2-5, the V gene TRBV3-1; D is perhaps TRBD1 (6 bases). CDR3 length: 13 residues. V shed 2 bases and J shed 11 bases, with 15 bases lying between them. The germline gives CDR1 LGHDT, CDR2 YNNKEL (reference sequence). The CDR3 region has the DNA TGTGCCAGCAGCCAATTTGAGGGGGATGAGCAGTACTTC. Protein sequence: CASSQFEGDEQYF.

This clonotype was seen repeatedly, ten times or more. V is TRBV20-1 and J is TRBJ1-2, with a weak D call TRBD1 (5 bases). Trimming removed 1 base from V and 4 bases from J, with 13 bases in between. Looked up from germline, CDR1 is DFQATT and CDR2 is SNEGSKA (reference sequence). The CDR3 is made up of 14 amino acids. The CDR3 DNA reads TGCAGTGCTAGAGTCCCCAGGGACTTCTATGGCTACACCTTC. This codes for CSARVPRDFYGYTF.

V gene TRBV6-1 combines with J gene TRBJ2-3, with 10 bases fitting TRBD2. Germline CDR1 is MNHNS and CDR2 is SASEGT. With V trimmed by 6 bases and J by 4 bases, 7 bases remained unmatched. The CDR3 is 15 residues long. The CDR3 reads CASSLRAGGSDTQYF. CDR3 in DNA: TGTGCCAGCAGCCTAAGAGCGGGAGGGTCAGATACGCAGTATTTT.

The sample holds many counts of this clonotype. The chain joins TRBV12-3 or TRBV12-4 to TRBJ1-4, with 9 bases identical to TRBD1. The ends lost 6 bases at V and 7 bases at J; junction bases unmatched: 6. The CDR3 contains 14 residues. CDR3 sequence: CASSLTGGGEKLFF. The CDR3 region has the DNA TGTGCCAGCAGCCTTACAGGGGGCGGTGAAAAACTGTTTTTT.

The V gene is TRBV27, the J gene TRBJ2-5; the D is unclear. V was clipped by 6 bases and J by 3 bases, with 11 bases between them. The CDR3 is 13 amino acids. Germline values: CDR1 MNHEY, CDR2 SMNVEV (reference sequence). CDR3 amino acids: CASRDLLEETQYF. DNA of the CDR3: TGTGCCAGCAGAGACCTCTTGGAAGAGACCCAGTACTTC.

This clonotype was observed a few times. The chain is built from TRBV19 and TRBJ1-1, with D hard to call. Trimming took 5 bases from V and 2 from J, leaving 9 bases between them. The germline CDR1 and CDR2 sequences are LNHDA and SQIVND (reference sequence). This CDR3 is 13 amino acids long. For the CDR3, the DNA is TGTGCCAGTAGTGAAAGGAGTAACACTGAAGCTTTCTTT. Encoded protein: CASSERSNTEAFF.

This clonotype was picked up a small number of times. The chain employs TRBV5-1 and TRBJ2-5; D is ambiguous. V was cut by 0 bases and J by 0 bases, with 6 bases left in between. The CDR3 totals 14 residues. CDR1 is SGHRS, CDR2 YFSETQ, per germline. In nucleotides, the CDR3 is TGCGCCAGCAGCTTGGGACATCACCAAGAGACCCAGTACTTC. Translation gives CASSLGHHQETQYF.

This clonotype was picked up a small number of times. The chain has TRBV3-1 and TRBJ2-7; TRBD1 or TRBD2 may be the D gene (5 bases each). CDR1 is LGHDT, CDR2 YNNKEL, per germline (reference sequence). Trimming stripped 4 bases from V and 0 bases from J, with 16 bases between. The CDR3 is 16 amino acids. The CDR3 sequence: CASSPLLRESSYEQYF. CDR3 sequence (DNA): TGTGCCAGCAGCCCTCTGCTCAGGGAGAGCTCCTACGAGCAGTACTTC.

The V call is TRBV7-9, the J call TRBJ2-3, with 11 bases lining up with TRBD2. Germline lookup yields CDR1 SEHNR and CDR2 FQNEAQ (reference sequence). The length of the CDR3 is 15 residues. The V and J ends lost 2 bases and 5 bases, in that order; junction bases with no gene match: 3. Written as DNA, the CDR3 is TGTGCCAGCAGCTTAATAGCGGGGGGGCAAGATACGCAGTATTTT. Translation: CASSLIAGGQDTQYF.

V usage is TRBV7-9 and J usage is TRBJ2-5; D is unclear. The DNA end is more similar to TRBJ2-7, so the J call may be wrong. In germline, CDR1 is SEHNR, CDR2 FQNEAQ (reference sequence). This CDR3 region has 14 residues. CDR3: CASSLLGVGHEQYF. DNA for the CDR3: TGTGCCAGCAGCTTGTTGGGTGTAGGCCACGAGCAGTACTTC.

The chain employs TRBV6-2 or TRBV6-3 and TRBJ2-1; the D gene is possibly TRBD1 (5 bases). Trimming shortened V by 7 bases and J by 5 bases, and 15 bases separated the two germline ends. This CDR3 spans 14 amino acids. Germline CDR1 is MNHEY and CDR2 is SVGEGT. The chain's CDR3 is CASTPHRQNNEQFF. The CDR3 coding sequence is TGTGCCAGCACTCCACACCGACAGAACAATGAGCAGTTCTTC.

The chain couples TRBV4-2 to TRBJ2-5, with 10 nucleotides matching TRBD2. The J call is in doubt because the DNA end fits TRBJ2-7 better. The CDR3 is made up of 15 amino acids. Germline CDR1 and CDR2: LGHNA and YNFKEQ. As DNA, the CDR3 is TGTGCCAGCAGTCAGAGCGGGAGGGCCTTGAGCGAGCAGTACTTC. This codes for CASSQSGRALSEQYF.

This clonotype was seen more than once but under ten times. This chain uses TRBV7-9 with TRBJ2-2; TRBD1 aligns across 11 bases. Looked up from germline, CDR1 is SEHNR and CDR2 is FQNEAQ (reference sequence). The V gene end was trimmed by 5 bases and the J gene end by 7 bases; junction bases not matched to a gene: 9. The CDR3 consists of 16 residues. The CDR3 DNA reads TGTGCCAGCAGCCCTTGGACAGGGGGCAAGGTCGGGGAGCTGTTTTTT. It codes for CASSPWTGGKVGELFF.